These 19 T cell receptor beta chains came from one sample sequenced in a study of blood T cell repertoires in COVID-19. The table came from immunoSEQ multiplex PCR; TCRdb's copy has only in-frame clones and leaves some out. The top ten hold about 10% of the sample, which has hundreds of thousands of clones, more than 70% seen once. Sequences were obtained from peripheral blood. The receptor source for this set is a woman aged 25-40 years with COVID-19, enrolled during active disease.

The genes are TRBV19 and TRBJ1-5; 9 bases agree with TRBD1. Unmatched junction bases numbered 7, after V lost 11 bases and J lost 2 bases. CDR3 length: 14 amino acids. Germline V gene data show CDR1 as LNHDA and CDR2 as SQIVND (reference sequence). CDR3 DNA sequence: TGTGCCGGGGGGACAGGGAATGGCAATCAGCCCCAGCATTTT. It is translated as CAGGTGNGNQPQHF.

This chain links TRBV5-1 with TRBJ1-2; D ambiguous. V was cut by 4 bases and J by 8 bases, with 15 bases left in between. This CDR3 has 13 residues. Germline CDR1 reads SGHRS; CDR2 reads YFSETQ. The CDR3 region has the DNA TGCGCCAGCAGCCAGCGAGAGGGCCGAGGCTACACCTTC. This gives the protein CASSQREGRGYTF.

J is TRBJ1-1 and V is TRBV6-5; perhaps TRBD1 as D (6 bases). The CDR3 is made up of 12 amino acids. Trimming removed 6 bases from V and 10 bases from J, with 15 bases in between. The germline V gene encodes CDR1 MNHEY and CDR2 SVGAGI. The CDR3 sequence: CASSPTGRLAFF. CDR3 nucleotide sequence: TGTGCCAGCAGCCCAACAGGGCGGTTAGCTTTCTTT.

The genes are TRBV24-1 and TRBJ1-3, with TRBD1 matching over 7 bases. Unmatched junction bases numbered 4, after V lost 3 bases and J lost 3 bases. The CDR3 sequence is 15 residues long. CDR1 and CDR2 (germline): KGHDR, SFDVKD. DNA for the CDR3: TGTGCCACCAGTGATACAGGGGAAGGTGGAAACACCATATATTTT. Its translation: CATSDTGEGGNTIYF.

The gene calls are TRBV24-1 and TRBJ2-7; 7 bases agree with TRBD2. With V trimmed by 4 bases and J by 0 bases, 2 bases remained unmatched. The CDR3 consists of 14 residues. Germline loops: CDR1 KGHDR, CDR2 SFDVKD. DNA for the CDR3: TGTGCCACCAGTGAACGGGGGGTCTCCTACGAGCAGTACTTC. Amino acid sequence: CATSERGVSYEQYF.

The chain carries TRBV4-1 and TRBJ2-2; unclear D gene. V lost 4 bases to trimming and J lost 2 bases, with 5 bases between them. The CDR3 consists of 13 residues. Per the germline V gene, CDR1 is MGHRA and CDR2 is YSYEKL. CDR3 nucleotide sequence: TGCGCCAGCAGCCTTAGAAACACCGGGGAGCTGTTTTTT. It yields the protein CASSLRNTGELFF.

The chain joins TRBV2 to TRBJ2-1; 10 bases line up with TRBD2. The CDR3 has 14 residues. CDR1 and CDR2 (germline): SNHLY, FYNNEI. J was trimmed by 8 bases and V by 8 bases; bases with no gene match: 9. CDR3 nucleotide sequence: TGTGCCAGCCAAGGTCTAGCGGGAGTGGATGAGCAGTTCTTC. Protein product: CASQGLAGVDEQFF.

CDR3 sequence: CASSQVQEGTQYF. CDR3 nucleotide sequence: TGTGCCAGCAGCCAAGTCCAGGAGGGGACCCAGTACTTC. This chain connects TRBV14 to TRBJ2-5; tentatively, D is TRBD2 (6 bases). Germline CDR1 is SGHDN and CDR2 is FVKESK. The CDR3 is 13 residues long. The ends were cut back, 1 base at V and 7 bases at J, with 10 bases in the middle. Filled out from reference TRBV14 and TRBJ2-5, the complete variable domain reads EAGVTQFPSHSVIEKGQTVTLRCDPISGHDNLYWYRRVMGKEIKFLLHFVKESKQDESGMPNNRFLAERTGGTYSTLKVQPAELEDSGVYFCASSQVQEGTQYFGPGTRLLVL.

The V call is TRBV30, the J call TRBJ1-4; a weak D match, TRBD1 (5 bases). Trimming took 0 bases from V and 7 from J, leaving 9 bases between them. This CDR3 is 13 amino acids long. Germline V CDR1 and CDR2: GTSNPN, SVGIG (reference sequence). CDR3 bases: TGTGCCTGGAGTGTACGCAGGGCTGAAAAACTGTTTTTT. It specifies CAWSVRRAEKLFF.

The chain uses TRBV10-1 and TRBJ1-4; D is perhaps TRBD1 (5 bases). The germline CDR1 and CDR2 sequences are WNHNN and SYGVQD (reference sequence). The CDR3 is 14 amino acids. V lost 6 bases and J lost 0, with 8 bases in between. The CDR3 DNA reads TGCGCCAGCAGGGACACCGCAACTAATGAAAAACTGTTTTTT. Translation: CASRDTATNEKLFF.

The rearrangement joins TRBV7-8 to TRBJ1-1; D gene uncertain. Germline CDR1 is SGHVS and CDR2 is FQNEAQ. V was shortened by 3 bases and J by 6 bases, with 14 bases between the two germline ends. The CDR3 runs 14 residues. The chain's CDR3 is CASSLKAGVAEAFF. The CDR3 bases are TGTGCCAGCAGCTTGAAGGCCGGGGTAGCTGAAGCTTTCTTT.

The rearrangement joins TRBV19 to TRBJ1-5; D is possibly TRBD1 (6 bases). CDR1 and CDR2 from the germline V gene are LNHDA and SQIVND (reference sequence). V shed 5 bases and J shed 4 bases, with 18 bases lying between them. The CDR3 is made up of 16 amino acids. For the CDR3, the DNA is TGTGCCAGTAGTCTTTCTTTGGGGGCTCAAAATCAGCCCCAGCATTTT. It codes for CASSLSLGAQNQPQHF.

The CDR3 nucleotides read TGCGCCAGCAGCCAGTTACAGGGGGTCGGTCAGCCCCAGCATTTT. It codes for CASSQLQGVGQPQHF. The genes are TRBV4-1 and TRBJ1-5; 8 nucleotides align to TRBD1. The CDR3 extends over 15 amino acids. The ends lost 3 bases at V and 6 bases at J; junction bases unmatched: 7. The germline V gene encodes CDR1 MGHRA and CDR2 YSYEKL.

This clone appeared a few times. The V and J genes are TRBV20-1 and TRBJ1-2, with 8 bases aligning to TRBD1. This CDR3 spans 10 amino acids. Unmatched junction bases numbered 0, after V lost 6 bases and J lost 6 bases. Germline CDR1 DFQATT, CDR2 SNEGSKA (reference sequence). CDR3 residues: CSATGDGYTF. DNA for the CDR3: TGCAGTGCGACAGGGGATGGCTACACCTTC.

V gene TRBV27 combines with J gene TRBJ2-7; possibly TRBD2 for D (6 bases). The germline CDR1 and CDR2 sequences are MNHEY and SMNVEV (reference sequence). The CDR3 extends over 14 amino acids. Trimming shortened V by 4 bases and J by 2 bases, and 12 bases separated the two germline ends. The CDR3 loop is CASSSRDWAYEQYF. The CDR3 region has the DNA TGTGCCAGCAGTTCCCGGGACTGGGCCTACGAGCAGTACTTC.

This chain joins TRBV7-9 and TRBJ1-4; no definite D call. The CDR3 runs 13 residues. V was shortened by 5 bases and J by 4 bases, with 8 bases between the two germline ends. CDR1 and CDR2 from the germline V gene are SEHNR and FQNEAQ (reference sequence). The CDR3 loop reads CASSPELNEKLFF. CDR3 nucleotides: TGTGCCAGCAGCCCTGAACTTAATGAAAAACTGTTTTTT. Drawing the rest from reference TRBV7-9 and TRBJ1-4, the complete variable domain is DTGVSQNPRHKITKRGQNVTFRCDPISEHNRLYWYRQTLGQGPEFLTYFQNEAQLEKSRLLSDRFSAERPKGSFSTLEIQRTEQGDSAMYLCASSPELNEKLFFGSGTQLSVL.

J is TRBJ2-3 and V is TRBV15; perhaps TRBD2 as D (5 bases). This CDR3 spans 17 amino acids. The germline V and J ends were trimmed by 3 bases and 0 bases, with 16 bases remaining between them. Germline V gives CDR1 LNHNV, CDR2 YYDKDF (reference sequence). The CDR3, as DNA: TGTGCCACCAGCAGCACTGGCGCCAGCGGTAGCACAGATACGCAGTATTTT. Protein product: CATSSTGASGSTDTQYF.

CDR3 region: CASVGSGGAKNIQYF. The CDR3 DNA reads TGTGCCAGCGTCGGGAGCGGAGGAGCCAAAAACATTCAGTACTTC. The rearrangement links TRBV28 to TRBJ2-4; possible D gene TRBD2, 6 bases. Per germline, CDR1 MDHEN and CDR2 SYDVKM. The CDR3 runs 15 residues. Trimming removed 8 bases from V and 0 bases from J, with 14 bases in between. Supplemented by reference TRBV28 and TRBJ2-4, the full variable domain reads DVKVTQSSRYLVKRTGEKVFLECVQDMDHENMFWYRQDPGLGLRLIYFSYDVKMKEKGDIPEGYSVSREKKERFSLILESASTNQTSMYLCASVGSGGAKNIQYFGAGTRLSVL.

The chain links TRBV9 to TRBJ1-3, with 9 bases aligning to TRBD1. The germline gives CDR1 SGDLS, CDR2 YYNGEE. Unmatched junction bases numbered 4, after V lost 0 bases and J lost 3 bases. This CDR3 is built from 16 residues. The CDR3 DNA follows: TGTGCCAGCAGCGTAGTCCCGACAGGGGGTGGAAACACCATATATTTT. Residues: CASSVVPTGGGNTIYF.